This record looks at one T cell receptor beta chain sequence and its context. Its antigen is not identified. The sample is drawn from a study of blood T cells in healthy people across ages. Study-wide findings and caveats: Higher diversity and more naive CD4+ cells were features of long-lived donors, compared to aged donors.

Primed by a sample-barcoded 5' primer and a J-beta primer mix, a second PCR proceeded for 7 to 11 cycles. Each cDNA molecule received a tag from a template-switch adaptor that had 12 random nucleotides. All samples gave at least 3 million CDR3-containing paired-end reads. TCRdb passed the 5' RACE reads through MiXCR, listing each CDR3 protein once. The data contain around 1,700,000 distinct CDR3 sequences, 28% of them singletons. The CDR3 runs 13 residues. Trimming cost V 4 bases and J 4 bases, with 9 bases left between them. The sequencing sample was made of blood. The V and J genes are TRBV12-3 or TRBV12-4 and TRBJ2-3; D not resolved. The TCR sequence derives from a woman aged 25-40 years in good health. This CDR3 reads CASSSLDADTQYF. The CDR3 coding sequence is TGTGCCAGCAGTTCCCTGGATGCAGATACGCAGTATTTT.